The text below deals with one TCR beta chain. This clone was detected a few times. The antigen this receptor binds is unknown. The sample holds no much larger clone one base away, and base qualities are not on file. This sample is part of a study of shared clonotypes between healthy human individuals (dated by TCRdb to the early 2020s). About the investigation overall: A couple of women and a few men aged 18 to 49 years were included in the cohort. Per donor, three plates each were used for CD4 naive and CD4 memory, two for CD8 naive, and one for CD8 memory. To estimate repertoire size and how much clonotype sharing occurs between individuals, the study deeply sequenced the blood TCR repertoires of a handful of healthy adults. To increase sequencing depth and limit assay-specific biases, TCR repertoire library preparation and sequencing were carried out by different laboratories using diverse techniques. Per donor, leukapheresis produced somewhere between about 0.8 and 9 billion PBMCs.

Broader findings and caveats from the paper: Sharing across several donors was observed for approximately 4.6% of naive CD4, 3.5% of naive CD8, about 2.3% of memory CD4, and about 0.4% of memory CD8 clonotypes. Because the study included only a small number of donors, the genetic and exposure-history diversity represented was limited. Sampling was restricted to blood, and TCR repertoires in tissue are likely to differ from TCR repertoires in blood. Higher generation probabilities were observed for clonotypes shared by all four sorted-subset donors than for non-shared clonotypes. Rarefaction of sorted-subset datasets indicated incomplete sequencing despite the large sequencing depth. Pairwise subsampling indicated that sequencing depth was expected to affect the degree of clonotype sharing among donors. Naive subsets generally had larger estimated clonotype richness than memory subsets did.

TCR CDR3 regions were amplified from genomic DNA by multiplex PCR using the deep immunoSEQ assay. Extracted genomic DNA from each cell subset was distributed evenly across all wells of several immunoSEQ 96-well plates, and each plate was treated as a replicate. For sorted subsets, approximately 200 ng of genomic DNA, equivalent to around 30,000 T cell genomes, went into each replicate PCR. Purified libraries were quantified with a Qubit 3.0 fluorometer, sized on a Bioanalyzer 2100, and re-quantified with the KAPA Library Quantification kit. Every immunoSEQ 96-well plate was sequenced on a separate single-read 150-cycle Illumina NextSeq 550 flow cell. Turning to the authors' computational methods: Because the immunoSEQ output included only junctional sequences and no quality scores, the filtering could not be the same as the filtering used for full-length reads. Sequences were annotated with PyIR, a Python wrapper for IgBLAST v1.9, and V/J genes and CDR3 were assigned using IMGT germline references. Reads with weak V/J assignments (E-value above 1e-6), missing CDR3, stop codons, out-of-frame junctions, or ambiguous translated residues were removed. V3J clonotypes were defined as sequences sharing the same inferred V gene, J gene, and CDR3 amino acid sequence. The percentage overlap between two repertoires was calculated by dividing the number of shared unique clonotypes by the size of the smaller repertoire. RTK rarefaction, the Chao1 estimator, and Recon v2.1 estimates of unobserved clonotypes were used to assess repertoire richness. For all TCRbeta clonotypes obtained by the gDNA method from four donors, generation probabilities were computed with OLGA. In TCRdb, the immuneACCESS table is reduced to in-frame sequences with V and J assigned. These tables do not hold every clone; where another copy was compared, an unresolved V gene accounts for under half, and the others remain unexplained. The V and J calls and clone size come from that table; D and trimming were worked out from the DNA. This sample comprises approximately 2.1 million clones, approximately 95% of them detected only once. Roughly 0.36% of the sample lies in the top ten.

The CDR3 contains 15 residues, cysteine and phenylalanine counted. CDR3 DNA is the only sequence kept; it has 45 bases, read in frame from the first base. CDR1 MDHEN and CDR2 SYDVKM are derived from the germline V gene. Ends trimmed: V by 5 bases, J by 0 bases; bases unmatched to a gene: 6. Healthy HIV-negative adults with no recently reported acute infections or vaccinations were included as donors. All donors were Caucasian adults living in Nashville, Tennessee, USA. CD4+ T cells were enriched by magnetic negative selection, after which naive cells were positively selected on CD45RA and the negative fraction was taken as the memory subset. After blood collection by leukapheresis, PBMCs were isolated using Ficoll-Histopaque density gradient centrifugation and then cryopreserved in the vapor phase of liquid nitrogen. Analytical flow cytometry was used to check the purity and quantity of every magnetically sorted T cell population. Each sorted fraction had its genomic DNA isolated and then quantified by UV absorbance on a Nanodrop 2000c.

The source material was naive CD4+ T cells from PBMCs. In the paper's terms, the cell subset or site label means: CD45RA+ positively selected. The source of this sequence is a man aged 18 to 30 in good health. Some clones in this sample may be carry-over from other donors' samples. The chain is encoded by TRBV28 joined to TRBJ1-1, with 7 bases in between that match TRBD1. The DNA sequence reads TGTGCCAGCAGTCCGGGCGACAGGGTGAACACTGAAGCTTTCTTT. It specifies CASSPGDRVNTEAFF.